This TCR beta chain was captured by sequencing in a study of low-dose radiotherapy and immunotherapy resistance in tumors. Regarding time point: after trial treatment. Documented treatment: LDRT plus nivolumab, ipilimumab, low-dose cyclophosphamide and aspirin (RACIN trial). Both TCRalpha and TCRbeta chains were reverse transcribed with V-gene-specific primers. TCRs were put through roughly 20 PCR cycles of amplification with Phusion. A constant-region primer and the V-primer adapter served as the primer pair. TCRdb independently ran MiXCR on the reads; one entry per CDR3 protein. The table records under 95,000 distinct CDR3 sequences, 15% to 20% of them present only once. The sample holds many counts of this clonotype. Germline loops: CDR1 LNHDA, CDR2 SQIVND (reference sequence). The V segment lost 5 bases and the J segment 2 bases; nucleotides outside the gene matches: 6. The CDR3 totals 15 residues.

This chain connects TRBV19 to TRBJ1-5; TRBD1 agrees at 7 bases. This TCR was recovered from a male donor with prostate cancer. Sequencing was performed on PBMCs, taken after low-dose radiotherapy plus immunotherapy. CDR3 in amino acids: CASSLQGIRNQPQHF. The CDR3 DNA reads TGTGCCAGTAGTCTACAGGGGATCCGCAATCAGCCCCAGCATTTT. Full variable domain (outside the CDR3, taken from reference TRBV19 and TRBJ1-5): DGGITQSPKYLFRKEGQNVTLSCEQNLNHDAMYWYRQDPGQGLRLIYYSQIVNDFQKGDIAEGYSVSREKKESFPLTVTSAQKNPTAFYLCASSLQGIRNQPQHFGDGTRLSIL.